This T cell receptor beta chain was identified in a study of patients and donors after allogeneic stem cell transplantation. One entry per CDR3 protein results from TCRdb running MiXCR on the RT-PCR reads. The sample holds about 160,000 distinct CDR3 sequences, 24% seen once. Trimming removed 2 bases at V and 0 bases at J, with 9 bases between. Germline V gene sequence: CDR1 SGHVS, CDR2 FNYEAQ. The CDR3 loop spans 15 amino acids. There are a few counts of this clonotype. Sequences were obtained from blood, either unsorted or a sorted T cell fraction (not recorded which). The gene calls are TRBV7-6 and TRBJ2-3; tentatively, D is TRBD2 (6 bases). This sequence originates from a human donor who was either an allogeneic HSCT recipient or a stem cell or donor lymphocyte infusion donor (not recorded which). It is not recorded whose cells these are; they may come from a transplant donor. The DNA of the CDR3 is TGTGCCAGCAGCTTAATGGCGGGGAGCACAGATACGCAGTATTTT. Its translation: CASSLMAGSTDTQYF.